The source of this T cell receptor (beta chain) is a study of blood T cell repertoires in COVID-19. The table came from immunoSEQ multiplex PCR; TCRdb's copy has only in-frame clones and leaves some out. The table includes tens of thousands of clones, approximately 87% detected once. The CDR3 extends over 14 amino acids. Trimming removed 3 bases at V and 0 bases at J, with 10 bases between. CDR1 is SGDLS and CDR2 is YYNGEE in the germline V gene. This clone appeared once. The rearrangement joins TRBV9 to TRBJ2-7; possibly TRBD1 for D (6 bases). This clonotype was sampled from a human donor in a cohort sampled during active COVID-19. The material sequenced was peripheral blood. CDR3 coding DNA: TGTGCCAGCAGCGCACAGGGATCCTCCTACGAGCAGTACTTC. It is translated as CASSAQGSSYEQYF.